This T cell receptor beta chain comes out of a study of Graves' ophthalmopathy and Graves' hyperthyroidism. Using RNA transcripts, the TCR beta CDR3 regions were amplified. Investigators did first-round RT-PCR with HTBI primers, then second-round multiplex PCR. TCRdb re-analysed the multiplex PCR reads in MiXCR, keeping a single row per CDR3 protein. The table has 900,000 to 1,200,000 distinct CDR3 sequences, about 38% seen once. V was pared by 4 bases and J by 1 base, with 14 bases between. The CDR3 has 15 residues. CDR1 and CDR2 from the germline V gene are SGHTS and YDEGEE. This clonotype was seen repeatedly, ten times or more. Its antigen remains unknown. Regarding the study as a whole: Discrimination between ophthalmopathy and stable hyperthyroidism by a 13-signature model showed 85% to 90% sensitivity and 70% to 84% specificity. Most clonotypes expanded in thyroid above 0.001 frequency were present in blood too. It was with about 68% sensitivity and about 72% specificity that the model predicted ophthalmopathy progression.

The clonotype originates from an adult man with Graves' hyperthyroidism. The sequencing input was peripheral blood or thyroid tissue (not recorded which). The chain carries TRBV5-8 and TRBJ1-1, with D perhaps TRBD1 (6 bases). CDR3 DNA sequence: TGTGCCAGCAGCCACGGGGGGACACAGAACACTGAAGCTTTCTTT. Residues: CASSHGGTQNTEAFF.